A single sample is the source of the 18 T cell receptor beta chains below, sequenced in a study of spatial heterogeneity in lung cancer. The time point: sample taken at primary tumor resection. TCRdb reprocessed the 5' RACE reads via MiXCR and lists one record per CDR3 protein. The sample holds approximately 10,000 distinct CDR3 sequences, roughly 15% seen once. Study-level points and caveats: Expanded intratumoral alpha and beta TCR counts tracked tumor mutation counts.

Which antigens these TCRs recognize remains unknown. Sequencing used lung tumor tissue, obtained at surgery. All receptors derive from a male donor with early-stage non-small cell lung cancer.

Many counts were recorded for this clonotype. The CDR3, as DNA: TGTGCCAGCGGACCCGGGACAAGGGTTCGATATAACTATGGCTACACCTTC. Its protein product is CASGPGTRVRYNYGYTF. This sequence joins TRBV7-9 and TRBJ1-2, with D perhaps TRBD1 (6 bases). V lost 8 bases, J lost 1 base, and 23 bases lay in between. This CDR3 spans 17 amino acids. Germline loops: CDR1 SEHNR, CDR2 FQNEAQ (reference sequence).

This clonotype was found many times. The chain uses TRBV6-2 or TRBV6-3 and TRBJ2-1, with 14 bases identical to TRBD2. The CDR3 has 15 residues. Germline V gene lookup returns CDR1 MNHEY and CDR2 SVGEGT. V lost 2 bases, J lost 7 bases, and 1 base stayed unmatched. CDR3 sequence: CASSYRTSGGNEQFF. CDR3 in DNA: TGTGCCAGCAGTTACCGGACTAGCGGGGGGAATGAGCAGTTCTTC.

This clonotype was counted between two and nine times. V usage is TRBV2 and J usage is TRBJ2-1; the match to TRBD1 covers 7 bases. The CDR3 totals 17 residues. The V gene's germline CDR1 is SNHLY and CDR2 FYNNEI. The V gene end was trimmed by 6 bases and the J gene end by 2 bases; junction bases not matched to a gene: 13. The CDR3 DNA sequence: TGTGCCAGCAGCTTTCGGGACAGCCACTCCACCTACAATGAGCAGTTCTTC. Translated, it gives CASSFRDSHSTYNEQFF. Combining the CDR3 with reference TRBV2 and TRBJ2-1 gives the whole variable domain EPEVTQTPSHQVTQMGQEVILRCVPISNHLYFYWYRQILGQKVEFLVSFYNNEISEKSEIFDDQFSVERPDGSNFTLKIRSTKLEDSAMYFCASSFRDSHSTYNEQFFGPGTRLTVL.

This clonotype is classed as medium-sized. This chain joins TRBV6-2 or TRBV6-3 and TRBJ2-5; 7 positions match TRBD2. CDR3 length equals 16 residues. V was clipped by 4 bases and J by 1 base; unmatched bases: 9. The V gene's germline CDR1 is MNHEY and CDR2 SVGEGT. The CDR3 spells CASSSLSTSRQETQYF. CDR3 in DNA: TGTGCCAGCAGTTCCCTCTCGACTAGCCGCCAAGAGACCCAGTACTTC.

The genes are TRBV5-1 and TRBJ2-2; TRBD2 agrees at 12 bases. V was pared by 0 bases and J by 5 bases, with 2 bases of the junction left unmatched. CDR3 length: 16 amino acids. Germline values: CDR1 SGHRS, CDR2 YFSETQ. The CDR3 DNA reads TGCGCCAGCAGCTTGGAAGGGACTAGCGGGACCGGGGAGCTGTTTTTT. Translation gives CASSLEGTSGTGELFF. The full variable domain, in which reference TRBV5-1 and TRBJ2-2 provide the parts outside the CDR3, is KAGVTQTPRYLIKTRGQQVTLSCSPISGHRSVSWYQQTPGQGLQFLFEYFSETQRNKGNFPGRFSGRQFSNSRSEMNVSTLELGDSALYLCASSLEGTSGTGELFFGEGSRLTVL.

Concerning this clonotype: This may stem from a read error, because a much larger clone lies one nucleotide away. The chain couples TRBV7-9 to TRBJ2-3; 8 nucleotides match TRBD1. The germline CDR1 and CDR2 sequences are SEHNR and FQNEAQ (reference sequence). V was clipped by 4 bases and J by 2 bases; unmatched bases: 5. The CDR3 spans 15 residues. DNA of the CDR3: TGTGCCAGCAGCTCCGGGACAGGTTTCACAGATACGCAGTATTTT. This encodes CASSSGTGFTDTQYF.

This clonotype was recorded many times. V and J are TRBV14 and TRBJ2-2; D call uncertain. Germline loops: CDR1 SGHDN, CDR2 FVKESK. V gave up 0 bases and J gave up 1 base, with 3 bases separating them. This CDR3 comprises 14 residues. CDR3 residues: CASSQELNTGELFF. CDR3 sequence (DNA): TGTGCCAGCAGCCAAGAACTGAACACCGGGGAGCTGTTTTTT. Using reference TRBV14 and TRBJ2-2 for the parts outside the CDR3, the full variable domain is EAGVTQFPSHSVIEKGQTVTLRCDPISGHDNLYWYRRVMGKEIKFLLHFVKESKQDESGMPNNRFLAERTGGTYSTLKVQPAELEDSGVYFCASSQELNTGELFFGEGSRLTVL.

This clonotype appeared a few times. The chain uses TRBV5-4 and TRBJ1-1; D is undetermined. The germline V gene has CDR1 SGHNT and CDR2 YYREEE (reference sequence). V gave up 0 bases and J gave up 1 base, with 7 bases separating them. This CDR3 has 14 amino acids. The CDR3 nucleotides read TGTGCCAGCAGCTTGGCCAGGACGAACACTGAAGCTTTCTTT. Protein sequence: CASSLARTNTEAFF.

This clonotype was counted at least ten times. This chain connects TRBV5-1 to TRBJ1-4; D perhaps matches TRBD1 (5 bases). Germline V CDR1 and CDR2: SGHRS, YFSETQ. The CDR3 runs 14 residues. Trimming shortened V by 4 bases and J by 0 bases, and 7 bases separated the two germline ends. Here the CDR3 DNA reads TGCGCCAGCAGCCGACAGTCAACTAATGAAAAACTGTTTTTT. This gives the protein CASSRQSTNEKLFF.

By its share, this clonotype is medium-sized. The rearrangement joins TRBV29-1 to TRBJ1-1; tentative D call: TRBD1 (6 bases). The V gene lost 3 bases and the J gene lost 1 base, with 9 bases spanning the gap. The CDR3 totals 13 residues. Looked up from germline, CDR1 is SQVTM and CDR2 is ANQGSEA. The CDR3 region is CSVDQGTNTEAFF. CDR3 DNA: TGCAGCGTTGATCAGGGGACGAACACTGAAGCTTTCTTT.

This clonotype is categorized as large. For the CDR3, the DNA is TGTGCCAGCAGCCACCCCTGGACCGGGACAGCTCTTCCTGAAGCTTTCTTT. Translated: CASSHPWTGTALPEAFF. The chain employs TRBV4-2 and TRBJ1-1, with 7 bases aligning to TRBD1. Trimming cost V 3 bases and J 6 bases; bases outside gene matches: 16. The CDR3 is 17 residues long. The germline gives CDR1 LGHNA, CDR2 YNFKEQ.

This clonotype was picked up many times. The chain is built from TRBV7-3 and TRBJ2-2, with 7 bases matching TRBD1. The J segment lost 1 base and the V segment lost 5 bases, leaving 10 bases of the junction unmatched. Germline V gene sequence: CDR1 SGHTA, CDR2 FQGTGA. The length of the CDR3 is 17 residues. The CDR3 bases are TGTGCCAGCAGCCTCAAAACGACAGGGCTGAACACCGGGGAGCTGTTTTTT. Protein: CASSLKTTGLNTGELFF.

In its sample, this clonotype was seen many times. This chain links TRBV28 with TRBJ2-1, with TRBD2 matching 10 bases. V was clipped by 5 bases and J by 5 bases; unmatched bases: 3. Per the germline V gene, CDR1 is MDHEN and CDR2 is SYDVKM. The CDR3 spans 14 residues. This CDR3 is CASSGAGGNNEQFF. The CDR3 DNA reads as TGTGCCAGCAGTGGAGCGGGAGGGAACAATGAGCAGTTCTTC.

The chain has TRBV7-2 and TRBJ2-3; perhaps TRBD1 as D (5 bases). Trimming took off 2 bases at V and 2 bases at J, with 17 bases between the two ends. CDR1 is SGHTA, CDR2 FQGNSA, per germline. This CDR3 is 17 amino acids long. The DNA of the CDR3 is TGTGCCAGCAGCTTACAGGGCGGAGACGAAATCACAGATACGCAGTATTTT. This translates into CASSLQGGDEITDTQYF. The full variable domain, with the rest looked up from reference TRBV7-2 and TRBJ2-3, is GAGVSQSPSNKVTEKGKDVELRCDPISGHTALYWYRQSLGQGLEFLIYFQGNSAPDKSGLPSDRFSAERTGGSVSTLTIQRTQQEDSAVYLCASSLQGGDEITDTQYFGPGTRLTVL.

At least ten counts were recorded for this clonotype. The chain couples TRBV12-3 or TRBV12-4 to TRBJ2-5, with D possibly TRBD1 on 6 matching bases. The V and J ends lost 3 bases and 2 bases respectively, with 7 bases between them. There are 13 residues in the CDR3. The CDR3 DNA follows: TGTGCCAGCAGTTTTGGGACACAAGAGACCCAGTACTTC. Its protein product is CASSFGTQETQYF.

By sample share, this clonotype is medium-sized. V is TRBV7-8 and J is TRBJ2-7, with TRBD1 identical over 12 bases. The CDR3 runs to 15 residues. After removal of 3 bases from V and 7 bases from J, the junction contained 7 bases not matched to a gene. The germline gives CDR1 SGHVS, CDR2 FQNEAQ. CDR3 sequence: CASSFGGQGAGEQYF. The CDR3 coding sequence is TGTGCCAGCAGCTTCGGGGGACAGGGGGCGGGTGAGCAGTACTTC.

This clonotype was recorded at least ten times. This chain links TRBV7-9 with TRBJ2-5; maybe TRBD1 (5 bases). The V end lost 4 bases, the J end lost 0 bases, and 12 bases lay between the germline ends. The CDR3 extends over 15 amino acids. In germline, CDR1 is SEHNR, CDR2 FQNEAQ (reference sequence). CDR3 sequence reads: CASSSLQEYQETQYF. CDR3 bases: TGTGCCAGCAGCTCCTTACAGGAATACCAAGAGACCCAGTACTTC.

This clonotype was counted ten times or more. This chain joins TRBV7-9 and TRBJ2-7; tentatively, D is TRBD1 (5 bases). Trimming removed 5 bases from V and 0 bases from J, with 17 bases in between. Germline loops: CDR1 SEHNR, CDR2 FQNEAQ (reference sequence). There are 16 residues in the CDR3. In DNA form, the CDR3 reads TGTGCCAGCAGCCCCCGAGGAAGTAGGGGCTCCTACGAGCAGTACTTC. Translation: CASSPRGSRGSYEQYF.